The next 20 T cell receptor beta chains were all read from a single sample in a study of CD8+ T cells in alopecia areata. Sequencing relied on a cDNA template that was reverse transcribed from extracted RNA. Method: immunoSEQ multiplex PCR; TCRdb's copy keeps in-frame clones and lacks some. The top ten clones hold roughly 10% of a sample with 150,000 to 200,000 clones, 67% of them seen once. The sample in question was CD8+ T cells sorted from blood, obtained at week 0. These receptors all stem from a human donor with alopecia areata.

This clone was detected once. The J gene is TRBJ1-5, the V gene TRBV15; D ambiguous. The germline CDR1 and CDR2 sequences are LNHNV and YYDKDF (reference sequence). This CDR3 spans 19 amino acids. The V end lost 0 bases, the J end lost 4 bases, and 22 bases lay between the germline ends. The CDR3 region has the DNA TGTGCCACCAGCAGAGATAACCGAAAATTTGGATCCGGGAATCAGCCCCAGCATTTT. Protein: CATSRDNRKFGSGNQPQHF. The full variable domain, rest sourced from reference TRBV15 and TRBJ1-5, is DAMVIQNPRYQVTQFGKPVTLSCSQTLNHNVMYWYQQKSSQAPKLLFHYYDKDFNNEADTPDNFQSRRPNTSFCFLDIRSPGLGDTAMYLCATSRDNRKFGSGNQPQHFGDGTRLSIL.

The J gene is TRBJ2-7, the V gene TRBV5-1; TRBD1 is a possible D gene (5 bases). The CDR3 runs to 13 residues. From germline, CDR1 is SGHRS and CDR2 YFSETQ. Trimming pared 5 bases from V and 4 bases from J, leaving 13 bases between. DNA of the CDR3: TGCGCCAGCAGTTCGAAGACAGATTACGAGCAGTACTTC. Amino acid sequence: CASSSKTDYEQYF.

The V call is TRBV9, the J call TRBJ1-2; the match to TRBD1 covers 8 bases. Germline values: CDR1 SGDLS, CDR2 YYNGEE. This CDR3 comprises 12 residues. The junction had 3 bases not matched to a gene; V was cut back by 7 bases and J by 4 bases. CDR3 nucleotides: TGTGCCAGCCGGGACAGGATCTATGGCTACACCTTC. As protein: CASRDRIYGYTF.

This chain uses TRBV7-9 with TRBJ2-1; 14 bases line up with TRBD2. The CDR3 contains 19 residues. With V trimmed by 1 base and J by 5 bases, 10 bases remained unmatched. The germline V gene has CDR1 SEHNR and CDR2 FQNEAQ (reference sequence). The CDR3 DNA reads as TGTGCCAGCAGCTTAGTAGTCCGGACTAGCGGGGGGCCTCACAATGAGCAGTTCTTC. Amino acids: CASSLVVRTSGGPHNEQFF.

This chain uses TRBV4-1 with TRBJ1-5; 7 bases align to TRBD1. The germline V gene encodes CDR1 MGHRA and CDR2 YSYEKL. V shed 3 bases, J shed 4 bases, and the junction held 6 bases outside the gene matches. The CDR3 sequence is 15 residues long. CDR3 bases: TGCGCCAGCAGCCAGTCCAGGGGGTCTAATCAGCCCCAGCATTTT. This encodes CASSQSRGSNQPQHF.

V and J are TRBV7-9 and TRBJ1-3; 8 bases align to TRBD1. The V and J ends lost 4 bases and 0 bases, in that order; junction bases with no gene match: 14. The CDR3 spans 19 residues. Germline loops: CDR1 SEHNR, CDR2 FQNEAQ (reference sequence). CDR3 amino acids: CASSSTPAPGGNSGNTIYF. Here the CDR3 DNA reads TGTGCCAGCAGCTCAACCCCCGCTCCAGGGGGCAACTCTGGAAACACCATATATTTT.

V usage is TRBV18 and J usage is TRBJ1-2, with D hard to call. Germline lookup yields CDR1 KGHSH and CDR2 LQKENI. The CDR3 spans 16 residues. V was pared by 3 bases and J by 2 bases, with 16 bases between. CDR3 in DNA: TGTGCCAGCTCACCCACCAGATACGGCAGAAACTATGGCTACACCTTC. Protein product: CASSPTRYGRNYGYTF.

The chain is built from TRBV5-1 and TRBJ1-2, with no clear D. Germline-derived CDR1 and CDR2 are SGHRS and YFSETQ. The CDR3 has 14 amino acids. Trimming pared 2 bases from V and 3 bases from J, leaving 11 bases between. The CDR3 DNA is TGCGCCAGCAGCTTAGGACTGAATGACTATGGCTACACCTTC. It yields the protein CASSLGLNDYGYTF.

This clone was found a few times. The chain employs TRBV25-1 and TRBJ1-2; TRBD1 agrees at 9 bases. There are 14 residues in the CDR3. From germline, CDR1 is MGHDK and CDR2 SYGVNS. The V and J ends lost 7 bases and 2 bases, in that order; junction bases with no gene match: 5. The CDR3 coding sequence is TGTGCCAGCACCCGGACAGGGGAAAACTATGGCTACACCTTC. Residues: CASTRTGENYGYTF.

V and J are TRBV9 and TRBJ1-1; 7 bases agree with TRBD1. V was clipped by 4 bases and J by 8 bases; unmatched bases: 8. CDR3 length equals 13 residues. Germline V gene sequence: CDR1 SGDLS, CDR2 YYNGEE. The CDR3 bases are TGTGCCAGCAGCTTTAGGGGGCGGGACGAAGCTTTCTTT. Its translation: CASSFRGRDEAFF.

In its sample, this clone was seen once. This chain connects TRBV13 to TRBJ2-3, with 8 bases lining up with TRBD2. The CDR3 extends over 17 amino acids. V lost 4 bases and J lost 2; bases outside the gene matches: 11. The germline V gene has CDR1 PRHDT and CDR2 FYEKMQ (reference sequence). The CDR3: CASSSRLLAVHTDTQYF. CDR3 coding DNA: TGTGCCAGCAGCTCCCGCCTACTAGCGGTTCACACAGATACGCAGTATTTT.

The chain has TRBV27 and TRBJ1-1; TRBD1 might be the D (5 bases). CDR3 length: 17 amino acids. CDR1 MNHEY and CDR2 SMNVEV come from the germline V gene (reference sequence). V lost 0 bases to trimming and J lost 9 bases, with 23 bases between them. CDR3 sequence: CASSLSSPGRIHHQAFF. The CDR3 DNA reads TGTGCCAGCAGTTTATCTTCGCCAGGGCGGATACACCATCAAGCTTTCTTT.

The rearrangement links TRBV27 to TRBJ2-1; 9 bases fit TRBD2. J was trimmed by 4 bases and V by 5 bases; bases with no gene match: 3. Germline values: CDR1 MNHEY, CDR2 SMNVEV (reference sequence). The CDR3 runs to 14 residues. The CDR3 DNA reads TGTGCCAGCAGTCATAGCGGGGGTTACAATGAGCAGTTCTTC. Protein sequence: CASSHSGGYNEQFF.

The rearrangement uses TRBV2 and TRBJ2-7, with D perhaps given as TRBD1 or TRBD2 (5 bases each). V lost 5 bases and J 2 bases, leaving 13 bases between the germline ends. The CDR3 has 14 amino acids. Germline values: CDR1 SNHLY, CDR2 FYNNEI. The CDR3 is CASSRRDPAYEQYF. The CDR3 coding sequence is TGTGCCAGCAGTCGCCGGGACCCAGCCTACGAGCAGTACTTC.

The rearrangement joins TRBV6-6 to TRBJ1-6; TRBD1 matches 7 bases. Trimming at V came to 8 bases and at J to 7 bases, leaving 5 bases not matched to a gene. This CDR3 is built from 13 residues. Germline loops: CDR1 MNHNY, CDR2 SVGAGI (reference sequence). The CDR3 reads CASGTGENSPLHF. CDR3 nucleotides: TGTGCCAGCGGTACAGGGGAGAATTCACCCCTCCACTTT.

This clone was recorded a few times. The gene calls are TRBV5-1 and TRBJ2-7, with D possibly matching TRBD1 (6 bases). Between the trimmed V and J ends, which lost 4 bases and 2 bases, there was a span of 19 bases. Germline CDR1 reads SGHRS; CDR2 reads YFSETQ. This CDR3 contains 16 residues. CDR3 in amino acids: CASSPPSRGDPYEQYF. The CDR3 DNA follows: TGCGCCAGCAGCCCCCCCTCCAGGGGAGACCCCTACGAGCAGTACTTC.

The J gene is TRBJ2-3, the V gene TRBV5-6; no clear D gene. The V gene's germline CDR1 is SGHDT and CDR2 YYEEEE. V lost 0 bases to trimming and J lost 3 bases, with 5 bases between them. The CDR3 sequence is 13 residues long. The CDR3 DNA follows: TGTGCCAGCAGCTTGGAGTTTACAGATACGCAGTATTTT. The encoded protein is CASSLEFTDTQYF.

CDR3 in amino acids: CASSQGGPNYGYTF. CDR3 sequence (DNA): TGTGCCAGCAGCCAGGGGGGGCCTAACTATGGCTACACCTTC. The chain employs TRBV13 and TRBJ1-2, with 7 bases fitting TRBD1. CDR1 and CDR2 (germline): PRHDT, FYEKMQ (reference sequence). Unmatched junction bases numbered 3, after V lost 5 bases and J lost 0 bases. The CDR3 consists of 14 residues.

V usage is TRBV5-1 and J usage is TRBJ1-6; TRBD1 agrees at 9 bases. The CDR3 consists of 18 residues. The J segment lost 0 bases and the V segment lost 4 bases, leaving 8 bases of the junction unmatched. CDR1 is SGHRS and CDR2 is YFSETQ in the germline V gene. CDR3 sequence (DNA): TGCGCCAGCAGCCAAGACTCGGACAGGGGCTCCTATAATTCACCCCTCCACTTT. Translating it yields CASSQDSDRGSYNSPLHF.

This clone has just one count. This specimen includes other DNA sequences encoding the same CDR3. The rearrangement uses TRBV27 and TRBJ2-7; D is unresolved. Germline V gene sequence: CDR1 MNHEY, CDR2 SMNVEV (reference sequence). The ends were cut back, 4 bases at V and 4 bases at J, with 5 bases in the middle. The CDR3 contains 11 residues. CDR3 in amino acids: CASSSGYEQYF. CDR3 nucleotides: TGTGCCAGCAGTTCCGGTTACGAGCAGTACTTC.